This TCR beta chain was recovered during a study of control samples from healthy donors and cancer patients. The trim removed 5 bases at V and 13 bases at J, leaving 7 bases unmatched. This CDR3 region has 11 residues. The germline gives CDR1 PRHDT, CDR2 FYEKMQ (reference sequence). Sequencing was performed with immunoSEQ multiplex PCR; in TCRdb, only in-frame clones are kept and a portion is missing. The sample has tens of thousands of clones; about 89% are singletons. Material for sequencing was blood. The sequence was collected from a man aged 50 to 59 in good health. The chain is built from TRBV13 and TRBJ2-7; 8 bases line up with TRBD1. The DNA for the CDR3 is TGTGCCAGCAGCACTTGGACAGGGATATACGTC. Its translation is CASSTWTGIYV.